This T cell receptor (beta chain) was sequenced in a study of cytomegalovirus exposure and HLA in healthy donors. The primer mix had 60 Vbeta and 13 Jbeta primers. Measured with immunoSEQ multiplex PCR; TCRdb has only the in-frame clones, and not every one. The table lists about 190,000 clones, roughly 80% of them singletons. In regard to this clone: Its target is unknown.

Trimming took 2 bases from V and 7 from J, leaving 8 bases between them. Germline assignment: CDR1 SGHTA and CDR2 FQGTGA. The CDR3 has 13 amino acids. Whole-study results and caveats: The study listed roughly 160 cytomegalovirus-associated TCR beta chains. Presence/absence comparisons presumed near-even sequencing depth among donors.

The sequence was obtained from a woman between 18 and 30 years old in good health and CMV-seronegative. The V and J genes are TRBV7-3 and TRBJ1-4; D gene ambiguous. Input material: PBMCs. This CDR3 is CASSLELGEKLFF. CDR3 in DNA: TGTGCCAGCAGCTTAGAGCTAGGTGAAAAACTGTTTTTT.